This TCR beta chain is drawn from a study of shared clonotypes between healthy human individuals. Sequenced by immunoSEQ multiplex PCR; TCRdb stores in-frame clones only, minus some. The sample consists of about 2.1 million clones, around 93% of them appearing once. The naive CD8 population came from CD45RO-negative cells selected for CCR7, without terminally differentiated effector memory CD45RA+ cells. This CDR3 contains 16 residues. Germline V gene lookup returns CDR1 SGHAT and CDR2 FQNNGV. J was trimmed by 6 bases and V by 5 bases; bases with no gene match: 9. Specimen: naive CD8+ T cells from PBMCs. The chain couples TRBV11-2 to TRBJ2-1, with 11 bases aligning to TRBD2. The source is a man between 18 and 29 years old in good health. Some clones in this sample may be carry-over from other donors' samples. CDR3 DNA: TGTGCCAGCAGCCCCCGGACTAGCGGGTTCGGCAATGAGCAGTTCTTC. Amino acid sequence: CASSPRTSGFGNEQFF.